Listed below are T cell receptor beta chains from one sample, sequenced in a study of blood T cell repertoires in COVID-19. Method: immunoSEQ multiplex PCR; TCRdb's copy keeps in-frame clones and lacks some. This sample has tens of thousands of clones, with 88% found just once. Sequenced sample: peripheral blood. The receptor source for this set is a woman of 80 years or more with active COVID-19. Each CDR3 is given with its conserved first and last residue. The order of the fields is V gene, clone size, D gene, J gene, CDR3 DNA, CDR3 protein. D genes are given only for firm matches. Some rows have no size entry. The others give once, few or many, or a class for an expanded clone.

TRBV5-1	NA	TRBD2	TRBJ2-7	TGCGCCAGCAGCAACGGTGGGACTACGTCCTACGAGCAGTACTTC	CASSNGGTTSYEQYF
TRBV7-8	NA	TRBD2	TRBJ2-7	TGTGCCAGCAGCTTAGTGTCGGGAGGGCCTTGGGGGGAGCAGTACTTC	CASSLVSGGPWGEQYF
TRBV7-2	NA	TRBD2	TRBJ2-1	TGTGCCAGCAGCTTAGGAGGCGGGAGCTACAATGAGCAGTTCTTC	CASSLGGGSYNEQFF
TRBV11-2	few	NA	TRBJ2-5	TGTGCCAGCAACTCCGAGGCGGGGCCCCAAGAGACCCAGTACTTC	CASNSEAGPQETQYF
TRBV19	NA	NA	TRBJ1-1	TGTGCCAGTAAAGACAGAATTAACACTGAAGCTTTCTTT	CASKDRINTEAFF
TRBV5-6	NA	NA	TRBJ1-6	TGTGCCAGCGGCGACAGGAAATCTAATTCACCCCTCCACTTT	CASGDRKSNSPLHF
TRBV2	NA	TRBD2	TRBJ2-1	TGTACCAGCCTTCTAGCGGGAGGGTCCTACAATGAGCAGTTCTTC	CTSLLAGGSYNEQFF
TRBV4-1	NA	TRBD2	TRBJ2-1	TGCGCCAGCAGCCAGCCGGGACTAGCGGGAGGAACGGCCCAGTTCTTC	CASSQPGLAGGTAQFF
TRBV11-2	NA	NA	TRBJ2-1	TGTGCCAGCAGCTTAAAGGATTCGGGAATGGTCTTC	CASSLKDSGMVF
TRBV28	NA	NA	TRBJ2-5	TGTGCCAGCAGTACGAGGAGGACAGTACAAGAGACCCAGTACTTC	CASSTRRTVQETQYF
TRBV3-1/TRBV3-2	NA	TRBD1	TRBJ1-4	TGTGCCAGCAGCCAAGACGACAGGGGCGATGAAAAACTGTTTTTT	CASSQDDRGDEKLFF
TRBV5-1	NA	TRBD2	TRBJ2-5	TGCGCCAGCAGCTTGGGGGCGGCGGGAGGCAGTGAGACCCAGTACTTC	CASSLGAAGGSETQYF
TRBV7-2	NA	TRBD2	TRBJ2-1	TGTGCCAGCAGCTTAAGCGGGAGGGAGGATGAGCAGTTCTTC	CASSLSGREDEQFF
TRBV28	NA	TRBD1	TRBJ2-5	TGTGCCAGCAGTTCCGGACAGGTGGAGACCCAGTACTTC	CASSSGQVETQYF
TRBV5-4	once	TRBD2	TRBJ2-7	TGTGCCAGCAGCCTAGGACTAGCGGGTACCTACGAGCAGTACTTC	CASSLGLAGTYEQYF
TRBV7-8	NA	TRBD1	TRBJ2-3	TGTGCCAGTGGACAGGGAGACACAGATACGCAGTATTTT	CASGQGDTDTQYF
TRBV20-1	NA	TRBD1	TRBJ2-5	TGCAGTGCTGGAACAGGGGGGACCCAGTACTTC	CSAGTGGTQYF
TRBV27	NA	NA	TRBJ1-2	TGTGCCAGCAGTTTTAGGAACAGGGTCGGCTACACCTTC	CASSFRNRVGYTF
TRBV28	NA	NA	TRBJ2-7	TGTGCCACTCAAACGGGGGGCGCGGGGTACGAGCAGTACTTC	CATQTGGAGYEQYF
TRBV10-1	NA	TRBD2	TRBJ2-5	TGCGCCAGCAGTGCCCGCGGGAGTGAGACCCAGTACTTC	CASSARGSETQYF
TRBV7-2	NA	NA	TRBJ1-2	TGTGCCAGCAGCTTATTGCGGTCGACCTATGGCTACACCTTC	CASSLLRSTYGYTF
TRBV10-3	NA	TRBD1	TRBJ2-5	TGTGCCATCAGTGATTGGACAGGGTACCAAGAGACCCAGTACTTC	CAISDWTGYQETQYF
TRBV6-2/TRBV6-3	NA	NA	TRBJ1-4	TGTGCCAGCAGCCCAGGGGCTCTGGGGGAAAAACTGTTTTTT	CASSPGALGEKLFF
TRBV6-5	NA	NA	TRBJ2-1	TGTGCCAGCAGATTAGCTAATGAGCAGTTCTTC	CASRLANEQFF
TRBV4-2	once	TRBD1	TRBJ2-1	TGTGCCAGCAGCCAAGAACAGGGGGCTAATGAGCAGTTCTTC	CASSQEQGANEQFF
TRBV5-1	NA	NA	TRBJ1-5	TGCGCCAGCAGTCAAGAAGGGGGCAATCAGCCCCAGCATTTT	CASSQEGGNQPQHF
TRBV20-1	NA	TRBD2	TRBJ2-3	TGCAGTGCTAGTATAGGGCTAGCGGGGGGGGTCACAGATACGCAGTATTTT	CSASIGLAGGVTDTQYF
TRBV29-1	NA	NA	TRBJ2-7	TGCAGCGTTGCGGTAGCGCTTTCGGAGCAGTACTTC	CSVAVALSEQYF
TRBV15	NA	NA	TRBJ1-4	TGTGCCACCAGCAGAGATCTTGCAGGCAATAATGAAAAACTGTTTTTT	CATSRDLAGNNEKLFF
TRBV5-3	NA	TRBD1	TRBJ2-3	TGTGCCAGAAGCGCCCCGGACAGGGGTAAGCATACGCAGTATTTT	CARSAPDRGKHTQYF
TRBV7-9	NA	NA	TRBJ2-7	TGTGCCAGCAGCTCAACCTTAGCCTACGAGCAGTACTTC	CASSSTLAYEQYF
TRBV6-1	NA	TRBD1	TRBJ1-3	TGTGCCAGCAGTGTCCCCCAGGGACAGATTTCCTCTGGAAACACCATATATTTT	CASSVPQGQISSGNTIYF
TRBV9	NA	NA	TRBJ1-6	TGTGCCAGCAGCGTAGTTAGTGGTTCGGATTCACCCCTCCACTTT	CASSVVSGSDSPLHF
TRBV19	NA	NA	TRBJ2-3	TGTGCCAGTAGTAACAGATACACAGATACGCAGTATTTT	CASSNRYTDTQYF
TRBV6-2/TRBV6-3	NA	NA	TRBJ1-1	TGTGCCAGCAGTTACCCAGGGGCCACTGAAGCTTTCTTT	CASSYPGATEAFF
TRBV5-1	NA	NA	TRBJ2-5	TGCGCCAGCAGCCCTACCCTAGCGCTTGAGGAGGAGACCCAGTACTTC	CASSPTLALEEETQYF
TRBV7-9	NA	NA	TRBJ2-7	TGTGCCAGCAGCTTAGGGGAGAGCTCCTACGAGCAGTACTTC	CASSLGESSYEQYF
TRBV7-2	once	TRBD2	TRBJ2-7	TGTGCCAGCAGGACTAGCGGAGCGTACGAGCAGTACTTC	CASRTSGAYEQYF
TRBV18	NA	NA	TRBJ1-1	TGTGCCAGCTCACCTCCGGGGAACACTGAAGCTTTCTTT	CASSPPGNTEAFF
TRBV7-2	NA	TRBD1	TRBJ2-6	TGTGCCAGCACCCTTCCGGGACAGGGCCTAGCTGGGGCCAACGTCCTGACTTTC	CASTLPGQGLAGANVLTF
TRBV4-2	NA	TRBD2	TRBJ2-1	TGTGCCAGCAGCCAAGTTCCCTTAGCGGGAGGTAACAATGAGCAGTTCTTC	CASSQVPLAGGNNEQFF
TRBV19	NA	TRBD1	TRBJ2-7	TGTGCCAGTAGTATGGGGACAGGGACCTACGAGCAGTACTTC	CASSMGTGTYEQYF
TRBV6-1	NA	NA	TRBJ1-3	TGTGCCAGCAGTGAGGGCAGCTTCTCTGGAAACACCATATATTTT	CASSEGSFSGNTIYF
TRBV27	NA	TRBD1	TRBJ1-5	TGTGCCAGCAGTCGGGGACAGGTTCTCAATCAGCCCCAGCATTTT	CASSRGQVLNQPQHF
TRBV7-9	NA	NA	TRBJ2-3	TGTGCCAGCAGCTTAGTCTCGGGCACAGATACGCAGTATTTT	CASSLVSGTDTQYF
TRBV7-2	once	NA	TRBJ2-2	TGTGCCAGCAGCTTACTAGCCAACACCGGGGAGCTGTTTTTT	CASSLLANTGELFF
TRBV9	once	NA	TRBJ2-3	TGTGCCAGCAGCGTCCGGTCCATCACAGATACGCAGTATTTT	CASSVRSITDTQYF
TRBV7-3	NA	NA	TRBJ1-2	TGTGCCAGCAGCCAGGGGTGGGGAGAGAACTATGGCTACACCTTC	CASSQGWGENYGYTF
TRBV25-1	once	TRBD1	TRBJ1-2	TGTGCCAGCAGTGACCCCCCGGGACAGGCCTCCTCTGGCTACACCTTC	CASSDPPGQASSGYTF
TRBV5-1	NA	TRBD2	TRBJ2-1	TGCGCCAGCAGCTTGGACCCTAGCGGACTCTACAATGAGCAGTTCTTC	CASSLDPSGLYNEQFF